This T cell receptor beta chain appears in the sequencing data of a study of technical replicates of blood from several donors. Repertoires were generated with immunoSEQ multiplex PCR, while TCRdb's copy carries only in-frame clones and drops some. The sample contains tens of thousands of clones, 75% to 90% of which appear only once. Losses at the gene ends were 6 bases for V and 4 bases for J; bases not matched to a gene: 11. The CDR3 contains 15 residues. The V gene's germline CDR1 is MNHNS and CDR2 SASEGT. The sequenced material came from PBMCs. The rearrangement uses TRBV6-1 and TRBJ1-2; TRBD1 matches at 7 bases. The receptor comes from a human donor in good health. Some clones in this sample may be carry-over from other donors' samples. This chain's CDR3 is CASRTDLGGLYGYTF. The CDR3, as DNA: TGTGCCAGCAGGACAGATCTAGGGGGCCTCTATGGCTACACCTTC.